This T cell receptor beta chain is drawn from a study of blood T cells in healthy people across ages. Details on this clonotype: Antigen unknown.

The use of a sample-barcoded 5' primer and a J-beta primer mix characterized a second PCR of roughly 6 to 11 cycles. TCRdb re-called the 5' RACE reads through MiXCR, storing one row per CDR3 protein. The sample contains roughly 1.4 million distinct CDR3 sequences, 59% of which appear only once. From germline, CDR1 is LNHNV and CDR2 YYDKDF (reference sequence). The CDR3 is 15 residues long. Unmatched junction bases numbered 10, after V lost 9 bases and J lost 6 bases. Study findings and constraints: Long-lived donors carried more naive CD4+ cells and greater diversity than aged donors.

Sequencing input: blood. The receptor's source is a man aged 18 to 35 in good health. This rearrangement joins TRBV15 to TRBJ2-1, with TRBD2 matching 11 bases. CDR3 in amino acids: CATSPGLADLNEQFF. The CDR3, as DNA: TGTGCCACAAGCCCGGGACTAGCGGATCTCAATGAGCAGTTCTTC. The whole variable domain, remainder taken from reference TRBV15 and TRBJ2-1, is DAMVIQNPRYQVTQFGKPVTLSCSQTLNHNVMYWYQQKSSQAPKLLFHYYDKDFNNEADTPDNFQSRRPNTSFCFLDIRSPGLGDTAMYLCATSPGLADLNEQFFGPGTRLTVL.